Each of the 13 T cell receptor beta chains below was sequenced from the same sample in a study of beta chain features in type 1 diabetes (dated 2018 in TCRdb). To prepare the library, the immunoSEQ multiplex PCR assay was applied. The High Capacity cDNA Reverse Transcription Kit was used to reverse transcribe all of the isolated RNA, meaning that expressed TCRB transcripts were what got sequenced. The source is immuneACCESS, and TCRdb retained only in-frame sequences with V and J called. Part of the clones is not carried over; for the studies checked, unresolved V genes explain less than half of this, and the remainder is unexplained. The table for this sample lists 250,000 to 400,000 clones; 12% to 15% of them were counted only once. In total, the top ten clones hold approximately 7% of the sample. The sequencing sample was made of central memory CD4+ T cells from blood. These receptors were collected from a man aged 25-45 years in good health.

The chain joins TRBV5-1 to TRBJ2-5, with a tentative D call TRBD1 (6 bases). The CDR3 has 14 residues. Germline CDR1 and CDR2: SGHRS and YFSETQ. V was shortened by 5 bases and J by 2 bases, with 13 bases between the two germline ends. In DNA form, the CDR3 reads TGCGCCAGCAGACCGGGACACGGACAAGAGACCCAGTACTTC. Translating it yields CASRPGHGQETQYF.

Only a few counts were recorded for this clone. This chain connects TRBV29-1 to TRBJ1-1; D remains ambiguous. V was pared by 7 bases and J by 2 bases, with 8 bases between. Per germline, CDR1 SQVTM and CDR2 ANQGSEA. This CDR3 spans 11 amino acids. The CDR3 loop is CSGRDNTEAFF. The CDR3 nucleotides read TGCAGCGGAAGAGACAACACTGAAGCTTTCTTT.

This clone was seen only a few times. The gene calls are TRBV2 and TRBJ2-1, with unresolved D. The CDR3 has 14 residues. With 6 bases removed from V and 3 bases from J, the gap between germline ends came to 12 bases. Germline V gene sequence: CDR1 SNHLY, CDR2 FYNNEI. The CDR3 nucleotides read TGTGCCAGCAGCTGGGCAGCCTTCTACAATGAGCAGTTCTTC. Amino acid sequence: CASSWAAFYNEQFF.

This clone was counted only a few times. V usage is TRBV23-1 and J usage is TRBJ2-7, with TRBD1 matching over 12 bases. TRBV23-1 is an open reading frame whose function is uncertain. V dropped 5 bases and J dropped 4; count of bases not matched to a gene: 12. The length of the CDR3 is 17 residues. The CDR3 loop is CASSVPAGTGGCYEQYF. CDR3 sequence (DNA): TGCGCCAGCAGTGTCCCCGCCGGGACAGGGGGCTGTTACGAGCAGTACTTC.

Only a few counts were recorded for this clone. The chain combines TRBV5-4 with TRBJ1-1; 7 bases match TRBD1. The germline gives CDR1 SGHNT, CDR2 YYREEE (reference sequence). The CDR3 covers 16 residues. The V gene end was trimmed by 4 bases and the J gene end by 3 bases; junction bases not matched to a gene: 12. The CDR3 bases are TGTGCCAGCAGCCCGGGGACAGCTAGGACGTACACTGAAGCTTTCTTT. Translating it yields CASSPGTARTYTEAFF.

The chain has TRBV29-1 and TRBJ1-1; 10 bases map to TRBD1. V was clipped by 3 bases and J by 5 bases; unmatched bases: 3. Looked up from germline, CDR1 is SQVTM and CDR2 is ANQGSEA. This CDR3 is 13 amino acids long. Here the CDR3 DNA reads TGCAGCGTTGATAGGACAGGGGGAACTGAAGCTTTCTTT. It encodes CSVDRTGGTEAFF.

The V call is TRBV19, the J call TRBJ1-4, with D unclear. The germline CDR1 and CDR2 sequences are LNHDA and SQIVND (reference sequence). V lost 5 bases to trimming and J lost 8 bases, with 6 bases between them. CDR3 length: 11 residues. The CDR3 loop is CASSPREKLFF. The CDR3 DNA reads TGTGCCAGTAGTCCACGGGAAAAACTGTTTTTT. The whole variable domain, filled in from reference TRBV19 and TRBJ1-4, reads DGGITQSPKYLFRKEGQNVTLSCEQNLNHDAMYWYRQDPGQGLRLIYYSQIVNDFQKGDIAEGYSVSREKKESFPLTVTSAQKNPTAFYLCASSPREKLFFGSGTQLSVL.

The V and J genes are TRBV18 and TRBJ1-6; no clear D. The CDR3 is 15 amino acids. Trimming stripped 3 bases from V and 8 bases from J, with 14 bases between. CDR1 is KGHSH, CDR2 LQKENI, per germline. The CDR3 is CASSPGRGPYSPLHF. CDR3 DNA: TGTGCCAGCTCACCGGGTCGGGGTCCCTATTCACCCCTCCACTTT.

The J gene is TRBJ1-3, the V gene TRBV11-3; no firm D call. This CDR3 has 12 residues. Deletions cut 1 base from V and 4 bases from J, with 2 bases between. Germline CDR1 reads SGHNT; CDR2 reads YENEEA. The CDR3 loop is CASSLGGNTIYF. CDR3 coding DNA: TGTGCCAGCAGCTTAGGCGGAAACACCATATATTTT.

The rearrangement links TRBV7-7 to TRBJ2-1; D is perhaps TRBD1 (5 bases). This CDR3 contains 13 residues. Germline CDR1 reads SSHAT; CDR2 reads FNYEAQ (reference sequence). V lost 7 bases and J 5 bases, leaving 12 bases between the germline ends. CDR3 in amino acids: CASIGAVNNEQFF. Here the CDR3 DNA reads TGTGCCAGCATTGGGGCCGTAAACAATGAGCAGTTCTTC.

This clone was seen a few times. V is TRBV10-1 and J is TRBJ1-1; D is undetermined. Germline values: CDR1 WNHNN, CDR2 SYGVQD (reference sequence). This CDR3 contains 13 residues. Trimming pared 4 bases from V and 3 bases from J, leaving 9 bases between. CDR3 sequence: CASSAGLDTEAFF. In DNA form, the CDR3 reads TGCGCCAGCAGTGCCGGGTTGGACACTGAAGCTTTCTTT.

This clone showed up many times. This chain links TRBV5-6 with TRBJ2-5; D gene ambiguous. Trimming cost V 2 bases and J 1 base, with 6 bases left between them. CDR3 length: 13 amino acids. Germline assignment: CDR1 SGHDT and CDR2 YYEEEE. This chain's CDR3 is CASSFGFQETQYF. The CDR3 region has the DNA TGTGCCAGCAGCTTCGGCTTCCAAGAGACCCAGTACTTC.

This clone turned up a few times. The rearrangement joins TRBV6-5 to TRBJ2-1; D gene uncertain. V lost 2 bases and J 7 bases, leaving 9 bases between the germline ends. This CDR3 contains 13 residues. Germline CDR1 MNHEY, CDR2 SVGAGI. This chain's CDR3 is CASSYDRGNEQFF. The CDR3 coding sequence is TGTGCCAGCAGTTACGACCGAGGAAATGAGCAGTTCTTC.